This T cell receptor (beta chain) came from a study of blood T cell repertoires in COVID-19. Study information: Whether acute or convalescent, the COVID-19 samples came from the United States, Italy and Spain. Nucleic acid was either cDNA or gDNA, and it came from T cells, B-cell-depleted T cells, or PBMCs.

There are 14 residues in the CDR3. With 8 bases clipped from V and 2 bases from J, the junction kept 2 bases outside the gene matches. Germline CDR1 is KGHSH and CDR2 is LQKENI. As processed by the authors: How many nucleated cells were present was estimated from reference gene primer amplification. Measured with immunoSEQ multiplex PCR; TCRdb has only the in-frame clones, and not every one. The DNA was the basis for D and trimming; V, J and clone size are from that table. The data hold approximately 150,000 clones, with over 80% observed a single time. The chain uses TRBV18 and TRBJ2-3; 12 nucleotides match TRBD2. Sequencing input: peripheral blood. This receptor was obtained from a man aged 45 to 65 who had recovered from COVID-19. The CDR3 spells CASRLAGDTDTQYF. The CDR3, as DNA: TGTGCCAGCCGACTAGCGGGGGACACAGATACGCAGTATTTT. Full variable domain (rest looked up from reference TRBV18 and TRBJ2-3): NAGVMQNPRHLVRRRGQEARLRCSPMKGHSHVYWYRQLPEEGLKFMVYLQKENIIDESGMPKERFSAEFPKEGPSILRIQQVVRGDSAAYFCASRLAGDTDTQYFGPGTRLTVL.